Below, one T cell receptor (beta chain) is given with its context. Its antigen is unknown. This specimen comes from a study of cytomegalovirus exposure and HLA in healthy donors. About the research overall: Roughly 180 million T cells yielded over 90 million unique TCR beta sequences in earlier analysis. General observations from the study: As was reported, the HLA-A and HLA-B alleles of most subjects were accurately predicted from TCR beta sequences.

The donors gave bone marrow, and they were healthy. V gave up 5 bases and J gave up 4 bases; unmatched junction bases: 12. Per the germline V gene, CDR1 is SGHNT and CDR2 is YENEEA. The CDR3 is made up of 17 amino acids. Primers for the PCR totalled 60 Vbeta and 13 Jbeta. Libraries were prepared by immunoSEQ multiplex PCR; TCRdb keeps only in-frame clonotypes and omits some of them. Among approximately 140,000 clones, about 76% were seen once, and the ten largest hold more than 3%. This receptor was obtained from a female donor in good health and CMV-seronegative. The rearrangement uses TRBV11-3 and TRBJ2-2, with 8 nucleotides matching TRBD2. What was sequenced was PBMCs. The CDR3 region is CASSPTRRSGGTGELFF. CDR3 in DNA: TGTGCCAGCAGCCCGACTCGCCGGAGCGGGGGCACCGGGGAGCTGTTTTTT.